The 32 T cell receptor beta chains listed next were all sequenced from one sample in a study of vaccination and CD4 T cells after COVID-19 (dated by TCRdb to about 2022). These receptors have no known antigen. Receptor amplification or capture employed PCR. TCRdb shows the sequencer as Illumina iSeq 100. At the Johns Hopkins FTIC core, DNA from the cultured CD4+ T cells underwent TCR sequencing with the Oncomine TCR Beta short-read assay. Using fastp trimming at Q25 and MiXCR clonotype assembly, TCRdb reanalyzed the public sequencing data and kept in-frame beta chains. Rows with a matching CDR3 protein are joined into one entry that keeps the most common DNA and genes. The sample profile shows some 8,500 distinct CDR3 sequences; just under 55% of them were found once. About half of the sample is in the top ten clones. The treatment or condition label, read with the paper, signifies: approximately nine-day PBMC culture with coronavirus spike peptide pools or control peptides (ViraFEST assay).

The sample consisted of CD4+ T cells from blood, cultured in vitro. These receptors were collected from a human donor who had recovered from COVID-19.

This clonotype showed up just once. The chain couples TRBV28 to TRBJ2-7; possible D gene TRBD2, 6 bases. This CDR3 region has 14 residues. Trimming took 3 bases from V and 1 from J, leaving 10 bases between them. CDR1 MDHEN and CDR2 SYDVKM come from the germline V gene. The CDR3 DNA is TGTGCCAGCAGTTTGCGGGGTCTTTCCTACGAGCAGTACTTC. Translating gives CASSLRGLSYEQYF.

This clonotype appeared once. The gene calls are TRBV7-9 and TRBJ1-1, with a possible D match to TRBD1 (5 bases). In germline, CDR1 is SEHNR, CDR2 FQNEAQ (reference sequence). The length of the CDR3 is 15 residues. V shed 4 bases and J shed 1 base, with 13 bases lying between them. CDR3 region: CASSSLGGGNTEAFF. Written as DNA, the CDR3 is TGTGCCAGCAGCTCCCTGGGCGGGGGGAACACTGAAGCTTTCTTT. Drawing the rest from reference TRBV7-9 and TRBJ1-1, the complete variable domain is DTGVSQNPRHKITKRGQNVTFRCDPISEHNRLYWYRQTLGQGPEFLTYFQNEAQLEKSRLLSDRFSAERPKGSFSTLEIQRTEQGDSAMYLCASSSLGGGNTEAFFGQGTRLTVV.

V usage is TRBV20-1 and J usage is TRBJ2-1; TRBD1 matches 10 bases. The CDR3 contains 14 residues. Per germline, CDR1 DFQATT and CDR2 SNEGSKA (reference sequence). J was trimmed by 4 bases and V by 6 bases; bases with no gene match: 6. Here the CDR3 DNA reads TGCAGTGCCAAGACAGGGGGCGAGTACAATGAGCAGTTCTTC. Translation: CSAKTGGEYNEQFF.

This clonotype was observed a single time. This may come from a read error, since a much larger clone is one base off. This chain uses TRBV18 with TRBJ2-7; D unclear. The germline gives CDR1 KGHSH, CDR2 LQKENI. Trimming cost V 6 bases and J 2 bases, with 14 bases left between them. The CDR3 covers 14 residues. CDR3 protein: CASSPSPAPYEQYF. The CDR3 bases are TGTGCCAGCTCCCCATCACCAGCCCCCTACGAGCAGTACTTC.

The chain uses TRBV5-4 and TRBJ2-5; 11 nucleotides align to TRBD2. V was clipped by 4 bases and J by 4 bases; unmatched bases: 6. Per the germline V gene, CDR1 is SGHNT and CDR2 is YYREEE (reference sequence). The length of the CDR3 is 15 residues. CDR3 sequence (DNA): TGTGCCAGCAGCCTTTTAGCGGGGGGGCCAGAGACCCAGTACTTC. Its protein product is CASSLLAGGPETQYF.

This clonotype was observed a few times. The rearrangement links TRBV19 to TRBJ1-2, with 11 bases aligning to TRBD1. V trimming: 6 bases; J trimming: 7 bases; junction bases outside the gene matches: 7. Germline assignment: CDR1 LNHDA and CDR2 SQIVND (reference sequence). There are 14 residues in the CDR3. The CDR3 bases are TGTGCCAGTAGGGTGGGACAGGGGGTAGGTGGCTACACCTTC. Its translation is CASRVGQGVGGYTF.

This chain links TRBV20-1 with TRBJ1-4, with 11 bases lining up with TRBD1. CDR1 is DFQATT and CDR2 is SNEGSKA in the germline V gene (reference sequence). V shed 5 bases, J shed 0 bases, and the junction held 11 bases outside the gene matches. This CDR3 has 18 residues. The CDR3 DNA follows: TGCAGTGCTCCGGACAGGGGGCGAAGTGGCGCAACTAATGAAAAACTGTTTTTT. Translating gives CSAPDRGRSGATNEKLFF.

This clonotype is judged large. The chain employs TRBV6-1 and TRBJ2-2; 9 positions agree with TRBD2. Germline loops: CDR1 MNHNS, CDR2 SASEGT. V shed 6 bases, J shed 7 bases, and the junction held 12 bases outside the gene matches. This CDR3 comprises 16 residues. The CDR3 DNA is TGTGCCAGCAGGCCCGGTCTAGCGGGGATAGGCGGGGAGCTGTTTTTT. This gives the protein CASRPGLAGIGGELFF.

This chain uses TRBV5-1 with TRBJ1-2; D is possibly TRBD1 (5 bases). The CDR3 contains 14 residues. CDR1 is SGHRS and CDR2 is YFSETQ in the germline V gene. V was trimmed by 0 bases and J by 5 bases, leaving 11 bases between them. CDR3 DNA: TGCGCCAGCAGCTTGGACGGGAGGGGTTATGGCTACACCTTC. It yields the protein CASSLDGRGYGYTF.

In its sample, this clonotype was seen a few times. The rearrangement links TRBV6-1 to TRBJ2-3; weak D call: TRBD2 (5 bases). The CDR3 has 13 amino acids. V lost 7 bases and J 2 bases, leaving 10 bases between the germline ends. CDR1 MNHNS and CDR2 SASEGT come from the germline V gene. The CDR3 DNA reads TGTGCCAGCAAAAGGCTAGCCACAGATACGCAGTATTTT. Protein: CASKRLATDTQYF.

The J gene is TRBJ2-3, the V gene TRBV7-6, with 11 bases fitting TRBD2. The CDR3 spans 17 residues. CDR1 and CDR2 (germline): SGHVS, FNYEAQ. Trimming removed 3 bases from V and 1 base from J; junction bases left unmatched: 6. CDR3 protein: CASSFSLAGGRTDTQYF. Written as DNA, the CDR3 is TGTGCCAGCAGCTTTAGTCTAGCGGGGGGTCGCACAGATACGCAGTATTTT.

The rearrangement uses TRBV11-2 and TRBJ1-1; D remains ambiguous. The CDR3 extends over 15 amino acids. Deletions cut 5 bases from V and 5 bases from J, with 18 bases between. Germline CDR1 is SGHAT and CDR2 is FQNNGV. The CDR3 DNA reads as TGTGCCAGCAGCCCTCAGTTTGAGCTGGGGACTGAAGCTTTCTTT. The encoded protein is CASSPQFELGTEAFF.

CDR3 residues: CASTLIWGGDETQYF. The CDR3 DNA follows: TGTGCCAGCACTCTAATTTGGGGGGGGGACGAGACCCAGTACTTC. The J gene is TRBJ2-5, the V gene TRBV6-1, with 7 bases aligning to TRBD2. With 7 bases clipped from V and 5 bases from J, the junction kept 13 bases outside the gene matches. This CDR3 has 15 amino acids. CDR1 is MNHNS, CDR2 SASEGT, per germline.

This clonotype is categorized as large (0.1 to 1%). The chain links TRBV12-3 or TRBV12-4 to TRBJ1-1; perhaps TRBD1 as D (6 bases). V lost 5 bases and J lost 6, with 10 bases in between. The CDR3 length is 12 residues. The CDR3 DNA follows: TGTGCCAGCAGTCCCAGACAGGCTGAAGCTTTCTTT. This gives the protein CASSPRQAEAFF.

The DNA of the CDR3 is TGTGCCAGCAGCTTTGGCGGGGACAGGGGCTACGAGCAGTACTTC. The encoded protein is CASSFGGDRGYEQYF. The chain recombines TRBV5-4 with TRBJ2-7; 10 bases match TRBD1. CDR3 size: 15 residues. Germline V CDR1 and CDR2: SGHNT, YYREEE (reference sequence). With 2 bases clipped from V and 3 bases from J, the junction kept 5 bases outside the gene matches. Together with reference TRBV5-4 and TRBJ2-7, the CDR3 gives the full variable domain: ETGVTQSPTHLIKTRGQQVTLRCSSQSGHNTVSWYQQALGQGPQFIFQYYREEENGRGNFPPRFSGLQFPNYSSELNVNALELDDSALYLCASSFGGDRGYEQYFGPGTRLTVT.

The table lists this clonotype with a few counts. The chain combines TRBV5-4 with TRBJ2-2; D remains unclear. The ends were cut back, 4 bases at V and 1 base at J, with 11 bases in the middle. The germline V gene encodes CDR1 SGHNT and CDR2 YYREEE (reference sequence). The CDR3 sequence is 15 residues long. The CDR3 nucleotides are TGTGCCAGCAGCACCGGCCAGGTGAACACCGGGGAGCTGTTTTTT. Translated: CASSTGQVNTGELFF.

V usage is TRBV12-3 or TRBV12-4 and J usage is TRBJ2-5; the D gene could be TRBD1 or TRBD2 (5 bases each). This CDR3 has 14 amino acids. The V end lost 4 bases, the J end lost 5 bases, and 14 bases lay between the germline ends. In nucleotides, the CDR3 is TGTGCCAGCAGTTCGGGACCCGAAAGGGAGACCCAGTACTTC. It yields the protein CASSSGPERETQYF.

CDR3 nucleotide sequence: TGTGCCAGCAGTGAAGGGGGCCCCTTGGAGGACCCTGAAGCTTTCTTT. This sequence encodes CASSEGGPLEDPEAFF. The rearrangement uses TRBV2 and TRBJ1-1; weak D call: TRBD1 (5 bases). The CDR3 runs to 16 residues. Trimming left V 1 base short and J 6 bases short, with 18 bases between. Germline values: CDR1 SNHLY, CDR2 FYNNEI.

A few counts support this clonotype. The V gene is TRBV20-1, the J gene TRBJ1-1; TRBD1 aligns across 9 bases. This CDR3 has 16 amino acids. The V segment lost 1 base and the J segment 1 base; nucleotides outside the gene matches: 7. Germline V gene lookup returns CDR1 DFQATT and CDR2 SNEGSKA (reference sequence). In DNA, the CDR3 is TGCAGTGCTAGAGGGGGAACAGGGGGCTCGAACACTGAAGCTTTCTTT. It specifies CSARGGTGGSNTEAFF.

This chain links TRBV27 with TRBJ1-5, with 7 bases matching TRBD1. Germline assignment: CDR1 MNHEY and CDR2 SMNVEV (reference sequence). The CDR3 loop spans 16 amino acids. Trimming at V came to 6 bases and at J to 7 bases, leaving 15 bases not matched to a gene. The CDR3 loop is CASSTTYRGTEQPQHF. DNA for the CDR3: TGTGCCAGCAGCACGACCTACAGGGGCACGGAACAGCCCCAGCATTTT.

By sample share, this clonotype is medium-sized (0.01 to 0.1%). The rearrangement uses TRBV2 and TRBJ1-1; TRBD1 is a possible D gene (5 bases). The CDR3 is 15 amino acids. Germline V CDR1 and CDR2: SNHLY, FYNNEI. Trimming shortened V by 2 bases and J by 5 bases, and 15 bases separated the two germline ends. CDR3 sequence: CASSESQGGRTEAFF. The CDR3, as DNA: TGTGCCAGCAGTGAATCCCAGGGAGGACGTACTGAAGCTTTCTTT.

This sequence joins TRBV20-1 and TRBJ2-5; TRBD2 agrees at 12 bases. Germline V lookup: CDR1 DFQATT, CDR2 SNEGSKA (reference sequence). The CDR3 has 17 amino acids. V was pared by 2 bases and J by 2 bases, with 9 bases of the junction left unmatched. The CDR3 sequence is CSARPNFGLAGQETQYF. The CDR3 DNA sequence: TGCAGTGCTAGACCTAACTTTGGACTAGCGGGGCAAGAGACCCAGTACTTC.

The chain recombines TRBV6-1 with TRBJ1-5; no definite D call. CDR1 MNHNS and CDR2 SASEGT come from the germline V gene. The CDR3 totals 15 residues. V was pared by 5 bases and J by 3 bases, with 14 bases between. The CDR3 region has the DNA TGTGCCAGCAGTAACCAGGACGGATTCAATCAGCCCCAGCATTTT. Protein: CASSNQDGFNQPQHF.

J is TRBJ2-2 and V is TRBV30; weak D call: TRBD2 (5 bases). The germline V gene has CDR1 GTSNPN and CDR2 SVGIG (reference sequence). Trimming pared 0 bases from V and 4 bases from J, leaving 9 bases between. This CDR3 has 14 residues. The CDR3, as DNA: TGTGCCTGGAGTGTACGTCTAGCCACCGGGGAGCTGTTTTTT. Translating it yields CAWSVRLATGELFF.

The genes are TRBV6-5 and TRBJ1-2; D remains ambiguous. This CDR3 contains 11 residues. CDR1 MNHEY and CDR2 SVGAGI come from the germline V gene. Trimming took off 4 bases at V and 8 bases at J, with 8 bases between the two ends. CDR3 DNA sequence: TGTGCCAGCAGTTCTCGGACGGGCTACACCTTC. Residues: CASSSRTGYTF.

V usage is TRBV19 and J usage is TRBJ2-2, with TRBD2 matching over 12 bases. CDR1 is LNHDA and CDR2 is SQIVND in the germline V gene (reference sequence). V shed 3 bases, J shed 2 bases, and the junction held 4 bases outside the gene matches. There are 17 residues in the CDR3. The DNA of the CDR3 is TGTGCCAGTAGTATGGGACTAGCGGGTTACAACACCGGGGAGCTGTTTTTT. It is translated as CASSMGLAGYNTGELFF.

The CDR3 is CSARDARLAGYTDTQYF. The CDR3 DNA reads TGCAGTGCTAGAGATGCACGACTAGCGGGCTACACAGATACGCAGTATTTT. This chain joins TRBV20-1 and TRBJ2-3; 10 bases line up with TRBD2. V gave up 0 bases and J gave up 2 bases; unmatched junction bases: 8. The CDR3 is made up of 17 amino acids. Looked up from germline, CDR1 is DFQATT and CDR2 is SNEGSKA (reference sequence).

The chain carries TRBV7-8 and TRBJ1-1; 7 nucleotides match TRBD1. The CDR3 is 13 amino acids. Germline values: CDR1 SGHVS, CDR2 FQNEAQ. Trimming took 5 bases from V and 7 from J; bases not matched to a gene: 7. In nucleotides, the CDR3 is TGTGCCAGCAGCATTTCGGACAGGTTTGAAGCTTTCTTT. Its translation: CASSISDRFEAFF.

This clonotype was seen more than once but under ten times. This chain uses TRBV27 with TRBJ1-1; weak D call: TRBD1 (5 bases). Trimming stripped 0 bases from V and 0 bases from J, with 8 bases between. There are 15 residues in the CDR3. Germline V gene sequence: CDR1 MNHEY, CDR2 SMNVEV (reference sequence). The CDR3 sequence: CASSLSRGVNTEAFF. The CDR3 coding sequence is TGTGCCAGCAGTTTATCTCGGGGGGTGAACACTGAAGCTTTCTTT.

This clonotype occurred once. CDR3 DNA: TGTGCCTGGGGACGGGACAGGGGGGTTGAAGCTTTCTTT. Amino acids: CAWGRDRGVEAFF. V usage is TRBV30 and J usage is TRBJ1-1, with 11 bases that match TRBD1. Germline CDR1 GTSNPN, CDR2 SVGIG (reference sequence). The CDR3 is 13 amino acids. Trimming at V came to 5 bases and at J to 7 bases, leaving 6 bases not matched to a gene.

There are a few counts of this clonotype. CDR3 coding DNA: TGTGCCAGAAGCGACGACAGGACATTCTCTGGAAACACCATATATTTT. It translates to CARSDDRTFSGNTIYF. The gene calls are TRBV5-3 and TRBJ1-3, with D perhaps matching TRBD1 (6 bases). TRBV5-3 carries the ORF label, with uncertain function. This CDR3 contains 16 residues. V was trimmed by 4 bases and J by 0 bases, leaving 14 bases between them.

This chain connects TRBV6-1 to TRBJ1-2; no clear D gene. Trimming pared 7 bases from V and 8 bases from J, leaving 14 bases between. The CDR3 is 12 residues long. CDR1 is MNHNS, CDR2 SASEGT, per germline. CDR3 sequence reads: CASTTSAGGYTF. The CDR3 coding sequence is TGTGCCAGCACTACTTCGGCTGGCGGCTACACCTTC.